This note documents a single TCR beta chain sequence. Its antigen is currently unknown. The V gene lost 2 bases and the J gene lost 4 bases, with 12 bases spanning the gap. In germline, CDR1 is SGHAT, CDR2 FQNNGV. This CDR3 has 15 residues. At the end of about 9 days of culture, CD4+ T cells were isolated. The data derive from a study of vaccination effects on CD4 cells after COVID-19. Study background: Peptide-pool stimulation followed by sequencing identified expanded antigen-specific CD4+ clonotypes in the ViraFEST assay. The participants, recipients of two vaccine doses, got either BNT162b2 or mRNA-1273.

Profiled with immunoSEQ multiplex PCR; TCRdb holds only in-frame clones, not every one. The profile covers around 46,000 clones, with 50% to 80% appearing a single time and over 4.5% taken by the ten largest. General study findings and limits: In the late period after vaccination, infection- and vaccine-induced clones contracted markedly. In the study, convalescent patients were few, and early post-infection timepoints were absent.

This TCR came from a human donor who received a COVID-19 vaccine. V and J are TRBV11-2 and TRBJ1-5; D is undetermined. Specimen: CD4+ T cells from PBMCs cultured without peptide, collected before COVID-19 vaccination. The DNA of the CDR3 is TGTGCCAGCAGCTTATCGCCGGGAGAGAATCAGCCCCAGCATTTT. Amino acid sequence: CASSLSPGENQPQHF.